The 5 T cell receptor beta chains given below trace back to one sample, sequenced in a study of metastatic and nonmetastatic thyroid tumors. Treatment of any kind had been given to no patient before thyroid surgery. MiXCR re-clonotyped the PCR reads for TCRdb. The table lists about 6,500 clones, 15% to 20% of them singletons. Sequencing input: adjacent normal tissue. The receptors shown here come from a male donor with papillary thyroid cancer or a benign thyroid nodule (not recorded which). Some clones in this sample may be carry-over from other donors' samples.

The chain uses TRBV5-1 and TRBJ2-7, with D maybe TRBD1 (6 bases). Germline CDR1 is SGHRS and CDR2 is YFSETQ. There are 14 residues in the CDR3. Trimming stripped 0 bases from V and 5 bases from J, with 12 bases between. The CDR3 sequence: CASSLVQGPDEQYF. CDR3 nucleotide sequence: TGCGCCAGCAGCTTGGTTCAGGGGCCTGACGAGCAGTACTTC.

The sample holds a few counts of this clone. The rearrangement uses TRBV10-2 and TRBJ1-2; 9 positions match TRBD1. Germline CDR1 is WSHSY and CDR2 is SAAADI. The CDR3 is 15 amino acids. J lost 10 bases, V lost 0 bases, and 9 bases had no gene match. The CDR3 region has the DNA TGCGCCAGCAGTGAGTCTAGACAGGGACAGGGTGACTACACCTTC. Its protein is CASSESRQGQGDYTF.

The genes are TRBV6-2 or TRBV6-3 and TRBJ1-6; 7 nucleotides align to TRBD1. Per germline, CDR1 MNHEY and CDR2 SVGEGT. After removal of 5 bases from V and 8 bases from J, the junction contained 6 bases not matched to a gene. This CDR3 contains 14 residues. CDR3 DNA: TGTGCCAGCAGTCCGGACAGGTTGTATTCACCCCTCCACTTT. Amino acid sequence: CASSPDRLYSPLHF.

This clone showed up just a few times. V is TRBV20-1 and J is TRBJ2-7, with D unresolved. The CDR3 consists of 11 residues. The germline V and J ends were trimmed by 2 bases and 2 bases, with 4 bases remaining between them. The germline gives CDR1 DFQATT, CDR2 SNEGSKA (reference sequence). The CDR3, as DNA: TGCAGTGCTAGACAGGCCTACGAGCAGTACTTC. This sequence encodes CSARQAYEQYF.

This clone was observed many times. The V and J genes are TRBV18 and TRBJ1-4; a weak D match, TRBD1 (5 bases). V dropped 3 bases and J dropped 4 bases, with 9 bases sitting between them. This CDR3 is 14 amino acids long. Germline values: CDR1 KGHSH, CDR2 LQKENI. The CDR3 region is CASSPGASNEKLFF. CDR3 DNA sequence: TGTGCCAGCTCACCCGGGGCCAGTAATGAAAAACTGTTTTTT. Combining the CDR3 with reference TRBV18 and TRBJ1-4 gives the whole variable domain NAGVMQNPRHLVRRRGQEARLRCSPMKGHSHVYWYRQLPEEGLKFMVYLQKENIIDESGMPKERFSAEFPKEGPSILRIQQVVRGDSAAYFCASSPGASNEKLFFGSGTQLSVL.